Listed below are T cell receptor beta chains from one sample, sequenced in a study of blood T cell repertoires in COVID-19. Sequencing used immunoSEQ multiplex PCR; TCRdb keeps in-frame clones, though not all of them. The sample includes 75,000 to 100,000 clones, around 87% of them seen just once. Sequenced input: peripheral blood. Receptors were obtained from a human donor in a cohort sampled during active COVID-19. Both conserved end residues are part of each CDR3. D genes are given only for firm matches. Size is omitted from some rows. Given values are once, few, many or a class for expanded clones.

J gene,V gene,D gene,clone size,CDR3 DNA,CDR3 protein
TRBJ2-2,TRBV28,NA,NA,TGTGCCAGCAGTTTCCTTCTGACCGGGGAGCTGTTTTTT,CASSFLLTGELFF
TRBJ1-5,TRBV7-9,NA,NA,TGTGCCAGCAGCTTAGATGGAAGCAGGGGCCGCAATCAGCCCCAGCATTTT,CASSLDGSRGRNQPQHF
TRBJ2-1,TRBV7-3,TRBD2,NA,TGTGCCAGCAGCTCAGGGACTAGCAATGAGCAGTTCTTC,CASSSGTSNEQFF
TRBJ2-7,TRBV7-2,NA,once,TGTGCCAGCAGCTTAGTGAGTGGGGGGAACGAGCAGTACTTC,CASSLVSGGNEQYF
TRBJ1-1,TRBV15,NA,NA,TGTGCCACCAGCAGAGATCCGCTTACGGGCACTGAAGCTTTCTTT,CATSRDPLTGTEAFF
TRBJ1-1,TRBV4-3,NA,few,TGCGCCAGCAGCCCCTCCCACAGGGACACTGAAGCTTTCTTT,CASSPSHRDTEAFF
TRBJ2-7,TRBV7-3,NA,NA,TGTGCCAGCAGCTTAACGGGGGCCTCCGAGCAGTACTTC,CASSLTGASEQYF
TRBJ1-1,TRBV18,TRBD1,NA,TGTGCCAGCTCATTGGGACAGGGAAACACTGAAGCTTTCTTT,CASSLGQGNTEAFF
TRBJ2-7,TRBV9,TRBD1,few,TGTGCCAGCAGCCCCGGACAGGGCTACGAGCAGTACTTC,CASSPGQGYEQYF
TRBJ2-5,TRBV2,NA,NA,TGTGCCAGCAGTGAGGACTTCGCTAGGCAAGAGACCCAGTACTTC,CASSEDFARQETQYF
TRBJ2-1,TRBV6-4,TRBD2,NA,TGTGCCAGCAGTTGTAGCCTTAGCGGGAGGGGGGACAATGAGCAGTTCTTC,CASSCSLSGRGDNEQFF